This entry lists 6 T cell receptor beta chains sequenced from one sample in a study of T cell responses to AZD1222 COVID-19 vaccine. Using immunoSEQ multiplex PCR, the repertoire was profiled, and TCRdb retains in-frame clones only, with some absent. This sample has some 96,000 clones, with 80% to 95% found just once. The sample was peripheral blood, taken on day 0 of AZD1222 vaccination. These receptors came from an adult in good health.

This sequence joins TRBV6-1 and TRBJ1-3, with D perhaps matching TRBD1 (6 bases). Germline loops: CDR1 MNHNS, CDR2 SASEGT. This CDR3 spans 15 amino acids. The germline V and J ends were trimmed by 2 bases and 1 base, with 9 bases remaining between them. CDR3 loop: CASSEPGASGNTIYF. In nucleotides, the CDR3 is TGTGCCAGCAGTGAACCGGGGGCGTCTGGAAACACCATATATTTT.

The gene calls are TRBV28 and TRBJ1-4; D not certain. CDR1 is MDHEN and CDR2 is SYDVKM in the germline V gene. V was pared by 1 base and J by 4 bases, with 10 bases between. This CDR3 has 15 residues. The chain's CDR3 is CASSLSQLSNEKLFF. The DNA of the CDR3 is TGTGCCAGCAGTTTATCCCAGTTAAGTAATGAAAAACTGTTTTTT.

The rearrangement links TRBV3-1 (or the pseudogene TRBV3-2) to TRBJ2-3; no definite D call. Between the trimmed V and J ends, which lost 0 bases and 2 bases, there was a span of 9 bases. CDR1 and CDR2 from the germline V gene are LGHDT and YNNKEL (reference sequence). The CDR3 has 15 residues. For the CDR3, the DNA is TGTGCCAGCAGCCAAGAATTAATGAACACAGATACGCAGTATTTT. Its translation: CASSQELMNTDTQYF.

The V call is TRBV7-8, the J call TRBJ1-5, with D perhaps TRBD1 (6 bases). The CDR3 has 15 amino acids. Germline V gene data show CDR1 as SGHVS and CDR2 as FQNEAQ. Trimming pared 4 bases from V and 2 bases from J, leaving 12 bases between. Here the CDR3 reads CASSYYRVGNQPQHF. DNA for the CDR3: TGTGCCAGCAGCTATTACAGGGTGGGCAATCAGCCCCAGCATTTT.

The V call is TRBV2, the J call TRBJ1-1; TRBD1 matches 9 bases. The CDR3 extends over 14 amino acids. The germline CDR1 and CDR2 sequences are SNHLY and FYNNEI. J lost 4 bases, V lost 6 bases, and 6 bases had no gene match. CDR3 nucleotide sequence: TGTGCCAGCAGGGACAGGGGATGGGTCACTGAAGCTTTCTTT. Protein sequence: CASRDRGWVTEAFF.

J is TRBJ2-2 and V is TRBV7-9; a possible D gene is TRBD2 (6 bases). The CDR3 is 16 residues long. The V gene lost 3 bases and the J gene lost 1 base, with 12 bases spanning the gap. Germline loops: CDR1 SEHNR, CDR2 FQNEAQ (reference sequence). CDR3 bases: TGTGCCAGCAGCTTCCGGGACTTGTGGAACACCGGGGAGCTGTTTTTT. Translated, it gives CASSFRDLWNTGELFF. Full variable domain (missing parts from reference TRBV7-9 and TRBJ2-2): DTGVSQNPRHKITKRGQNVTFRCDPISEHNRLYWYRQTLGQGPEFLTYFQNEAQLEKSRLLSDRFSAERPKGSFSTLEIQRTEQGDSAMYLCASSFRDLWNTGELFFGEGSRLTVL.